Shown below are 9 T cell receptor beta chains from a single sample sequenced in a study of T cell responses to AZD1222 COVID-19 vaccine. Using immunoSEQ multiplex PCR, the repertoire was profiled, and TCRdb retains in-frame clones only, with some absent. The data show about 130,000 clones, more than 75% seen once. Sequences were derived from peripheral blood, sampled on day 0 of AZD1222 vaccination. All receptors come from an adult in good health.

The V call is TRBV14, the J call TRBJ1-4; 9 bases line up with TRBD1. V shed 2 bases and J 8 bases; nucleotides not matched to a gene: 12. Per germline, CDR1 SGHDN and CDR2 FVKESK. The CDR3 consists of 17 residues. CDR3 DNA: TGTGCCAGCAGCCAATATAAGATGGGACAGGGAAGGGAAAAACTGTTTTTT. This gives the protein CASSQYKMGQGREKLFF.

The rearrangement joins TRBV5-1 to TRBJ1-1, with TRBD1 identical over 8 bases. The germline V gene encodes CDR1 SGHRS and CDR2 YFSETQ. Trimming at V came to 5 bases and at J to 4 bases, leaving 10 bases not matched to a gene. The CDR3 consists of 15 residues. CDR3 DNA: TGCGCCAGCAGAAAATTGACAGGGGATGGCACTGAAGCTTTCTTT. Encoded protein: CASRKLTGDGTEAFF.

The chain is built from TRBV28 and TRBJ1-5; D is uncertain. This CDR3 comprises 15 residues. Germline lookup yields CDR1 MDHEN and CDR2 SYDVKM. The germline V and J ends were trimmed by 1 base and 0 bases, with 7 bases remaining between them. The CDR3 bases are TGTGCCAGCAGTTTATATGAGGCTAGCAATCAGCCCCAGCATTTT. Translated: CASSLYEASNQPQHF.

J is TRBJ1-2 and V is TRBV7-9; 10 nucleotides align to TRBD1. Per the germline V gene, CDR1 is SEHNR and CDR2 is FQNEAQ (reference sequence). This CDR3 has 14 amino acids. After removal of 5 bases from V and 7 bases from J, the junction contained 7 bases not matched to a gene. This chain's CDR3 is CASSQTGGEGGYTF. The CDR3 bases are TGTGCCAGCAGCCAGACAGGGGGCGAGGGTGGCTACACCTTC.

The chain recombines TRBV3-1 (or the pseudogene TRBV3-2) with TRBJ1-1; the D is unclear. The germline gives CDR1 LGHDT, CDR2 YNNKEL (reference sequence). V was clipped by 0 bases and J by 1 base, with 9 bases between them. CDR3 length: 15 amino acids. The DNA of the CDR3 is TGTGCCAGCAGCCAAGAGGACGGAAGGAACACTGAAGCTTTCTTT. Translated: CASSQEDGRNTEAFF.

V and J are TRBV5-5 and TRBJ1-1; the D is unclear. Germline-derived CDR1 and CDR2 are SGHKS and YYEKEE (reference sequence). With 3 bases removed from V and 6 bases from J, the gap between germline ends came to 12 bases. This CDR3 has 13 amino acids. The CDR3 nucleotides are TGTGCCAGCAGCTACGCCCCGGGGTCTGAAGCTTTCTTT. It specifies CASSYAPGSEAFF.

Here the CDR3 reads CASGASGYTF. For the CDR3, the DNA is TGTGCCAGTGGGGCGAGCGGCTACACCTTC. The chain joins TRBV19 to TRBJ1-2; maybe TRBD1 (5 bases). The germline V gene has CDR1 LNHDA and CDR2 SQIVND (reference sequence). The CDR3 is made up of 10 amino acids. Between the trimmed V and J ends, which lost 8 bases and 8 bases, there was a span of 9 bases.

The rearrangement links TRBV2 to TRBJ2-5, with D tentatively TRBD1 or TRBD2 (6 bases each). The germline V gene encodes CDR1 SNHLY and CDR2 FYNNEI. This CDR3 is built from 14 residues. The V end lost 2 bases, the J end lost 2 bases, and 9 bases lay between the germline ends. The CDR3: CASSEPGAQETQYF. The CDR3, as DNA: TGTGCCAGCAGTGAACCGGGGGCGCAAGAGACCCAGTACTTC. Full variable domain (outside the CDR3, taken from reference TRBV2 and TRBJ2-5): EPEVTQTPSHQVTQMGQEVILRCVPISNHLYFYWYRQILGQKVEFLVSFYNNEISEKSEIFDDQFSVERPDGSNFTLKIRSTKLEDSAMYFCASSEPGAQETQYFGPGTRLLVL.

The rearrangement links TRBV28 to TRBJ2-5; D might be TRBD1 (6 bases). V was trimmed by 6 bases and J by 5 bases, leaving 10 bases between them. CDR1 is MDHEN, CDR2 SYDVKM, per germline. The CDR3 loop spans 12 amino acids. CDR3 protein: CASSRRGETQYF. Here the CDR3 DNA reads TGTGCCAGCAGCCGTAGGGGGGAGACCCAGTACTTC.